This TCR beta chain was sequenced for a study of CD8+CD57+ T cells in acquired aplastic anemia. The template for TCR beta VDJ and CDR3 sequence profiling was genomic DNA. TCRdb recomputed calls from the reads with MiXCR, one row per CDR3 protein. The sample has some 180,000 distinct CDR3 sequences, 48% seen once; the top ten hold roughly 13%. Flow cytometry had shown expanded CD8+CD57+ cells in the patients chosen for sequencing. All participating patients were living with severe acquired aplastic anemia. There was no therapy given to any patient before the blood sampling took place. Findings of the study overall: Comparison of patients with controls identified some 29 shared CD8+ CDR3 sequences.

A note on this clonotype: Its target is unknown. This sequence may be a read error, since a much larger clone differs from it by one base.

This TCR came from a human donor with aplastic anemia. The sample taken for sequencing was sorted CD4+, CD8+, or CD8+CD57+ T cells (not recorded which) from PBMCs.

CDR3 sequence (DNA): TGTGCCAGCAGCTTAGTGGGAAGAGGGGACACTGAAGCTTTCTTT. Translating it yields CASSLVGRGDTEAFF. The chain combines TRBV11-1 with TRBJ1-1; D may be TRBD1 (5 bases). The V end lost 1 base, the J end lost 3 bases, and 12 bases lay between the germline ends. In germline, CDR1 is SGHAT, CDR2 FQDESV (reference sequence). This CDR3 region has 15 residues.